This is a list of T cell receptor beta chains from one sample in a study of chemoradiotherapy in HPV16-positive cancers. The repertoire was sequenced with immunoSEQ multiplex PCR; TCRdb's copy has only in-frame clones and lacks some. The sample includes around 30,000 clones, about 92% of them seen just once. The material sequenced was blood, taken from a patient who underwent chemoradiotherapy. These receptors were taken from a human donor with HPV-associated anogenital cancer. Each CDR3 is given with its conserved first and last residue. Each record gives: CDR3 protein, J gene, V gene.

CDR3: CASSYGTYYEQYF
J: TRBJ2-7
V: TRBV7-6

CDR3: CASSPGTPKEGYTF
J: TRBJ1-2
V: TRBV18

CDR3: CASSLDGNGADTQYF
J: TRBJ2-3
V: TRBV5-1

CDR3: CASSHTGGVNSPLHF
J: TRBJ1-6
V: TRBV4-1

CDR3: CASSDTGGEAFF
J: TRBJ1-1
V: TRBV10-2

CDR3: CASSASGTGASYEQYF
J: TRBJ2-7
V: TRBV13

CDR3: CASSLEQYNEQFF
J: TRBJ2-1
V: TRBV7-2

CDR3: CASSYGGGTYEQYF
J: TRBJ2-7
V: TRBV6-6

CDR3: CASSERGSYEQYF
J: TRBJ2-7
V: TRBV2

CDR3: CASSEAAGVNSVYGYTF
J: TRBJ1-2
V: TRBV6-1

CDR3: CASSITFRDSNQPQHF
J: TRBJ1-5
V: TRBV19

CDR3: CASSPLAMNTEAFF
J: TRBJ1-1
V: TRBV27

CDR3: CATSRARRAAGNTIYF
J: TRBJ1-3
V: TRBV15

CDR3: CAWRRTGVGYTF
J: TRBJ1-2
V: TRBV30

CDR3: CASSFGESYEQYF
J: TRBJ2-7
V: TRBV7-3

CDR3: CASSLSRGTEAFF
J: TRBJ1-1
V: TRBV7-9

CDR3: CASDDRVGRETQYF
J: TRBJ2-5
V: TRBV6-1

CDR3: CASSYPGGQGRRYEQYF
J: TRBJ2-7
V: TRBV7-9

CDR3: CASSAGTPINSNQPQHF
J: TRBJ1-5
V: TRBV11-2

CDR3: CASRLGHGAQGEADTQYF
J: TRBJ2-3
V: TRBV4-1

CDR3: CASSLWTSGGETQYF
J: TRBJ2-5
V: TRBV11-2

CDR3: CASSPNSGEGMAFF
J: TRBJ1-1
V: TRBV18

CDR3: CASSSGTGNGNEQFF
J: TRBJ2-1
V: TRBV5-1

CDR3: CASSVDGRSTNYGYTF
J: TRBJ1-2
V: TRBV9

CDR3: CASSLSGGEFRNTGELFF
J: TRBJ2-2
V: TRBV18

CDR3: CASSLRQGGSPLHF
J: TRBJ1-6
V: TRBV28

CDR3: CASSLKTGKETQYF
J: TRBJ2-5
V: TRBV5-4

CDR3: CASSQDPPEESYFSYGYTF
J: TRBJ1-2
V: TRBV4-1

CDR3: CASSVGGRQANTEAFF
J: TRBJ1-1
V: TRBV9

CDR3: CASSSRQGAGANVLTF
J: TRBJ2-6
V: TRBV5-1

CDR3: CASSYSEATLNYGYTF
J: TRBJ1-2
V: TRBV6-5

CDR3: CASSLDRGPGGYTF
J: TRBJ1-2
V: TRBV6-6

CDR3: CASTGQRNYGYTF
J: TRBJ1-2
V: TRBV10-1

CDR3: CASRPGFLLTEAFF
J: TRBJ1-1
V: TRBV28

CDR3: CASSQGWSNQPQHF
J: TRBJ1-5
V: TRBV4-1

CDR3: CASSEALSSYGYTF
J: TRBJ1-2
V: TRBV2

CDR3: CASSLGDRDYEQYF
J: TRBJ2-7
V: TRBV5-6

CDR3: CASKLRGRTGSATEAFF
J: TRBJ1-1
V: TRBV7-3

CDR3: CASSGLRGSGGANEQYF
J: TRBJ2-7
V: TRBV9

CDR3: CASSPGTSGPQETQYF
J: TRBJ2-5
V: TRBV4-2

CDR3: CASSLVGRADYGYTF
J: TRBJ1-2
V: TRBV5-1

CDR3: CASSEQGGNQPQHF
J: TRBJ1-5
V: TRBV10-2

CDR3: CAWSKGAGVQGAFF
J: TRBJ1-1
V: TRBV30

CDR3: CASSQDPSGGPLTGELFF
J: TRBJ2-2
V: TRBV4-3

CDR3: CASSVRGTNEKLFF
J: TRBJ1-4
V: TRBV9

CDR3: CASSLELDRRRGYTF
J: TRBJ1-2
V: TRBV5-4

CDR3: CASSPTWGTDTQYF
J: TRBJ2-3
V: TRBV11-3

CDR3: CASSLQGSGNTIYF
J: TRBJ1-3
V: TRBV7-9

CDR3: CASSQDSGFNYGYTF
J: TRBJ1-2
V: TRBV4-1